The rows below give T cell receptor beta chains drawn from one sample of a study of blood T cells in healthy people across ages. TCRdb re-called the 5' RACE reads with MiXCR, one entry per CDR3 protein. The data show some 290,000 distinct CDR3 sequences, 27% seen once. Material: blood. These receptors were obtained from a woman in her 70s in good health. Each CDR3 is given with its conserved first and last residue. The order of the fields is CDR3 length, J gene, clone size, D gene, V gene, CDR3 DNA, CDR3 protein. A D gene is named only where the DNA matches it firmly. The size field is filled for only some rows; it gives once, few, many or a size class.

length: 13
J: TRBJ2-5
size: few
D: TRBD1
V: TRBV15
DNA: TGTGCCCCGTTTTGGGACAGCCAAGAGACCCAGTACTTC
CDR3: CAPFWDSQETQYF

length: 18
J: TRBJ2-5
size: few
D: .
V: TRBV5-5
DNA: TGTGCCAGCAGCACTGCTCTAGGGGTCGAGGCCGAACAAGAGACCCAGTACTTC
CDR3: CASSTALGVEAEQETQYF

length: 18
J: TRBJ2-6
size: .
D: TRBD2
V: TRBV5-1
DNA: TGCGCCAGCAGCTCCATACTAGCGGTGGCCTCTGGGGCCAACGTCCTGACTTTC
CDR3: CASSSILAVASGANVLTF

length: 18
J: TRBJ2-5
size: .
D: TRBD2
V: TRBV5-5
DNA: TGTGCCAGCAGCCTAGGCCCGGGGCTAGCGGGTAACCAAGAGACCCAGTACTTC
CDR3: CASSLGPGLAGNQETQYF

length: 15
J: TRBJ2-2
size: few
D: TRBD1
V: TRBV15
DNA: TGTGCCACCAGCGGGGGACAGTCTTACACCGGGGAGCTGTTTTTT
CDR3: CATSGGQSYTGELFF

length: 13
J: TRBJ2-3
size: .
D: TRBD2
V: TRBV28
DNA: TGTGCCTCCATAGCGGGGGGCACAGATACGCAGTATTTT
CDR3: CASIAGGTDTQYF

length: 15
J: TRBJ1-1
size: .
D: TRBD1
V: TRBV29-1
DNA: TGCAGCGTTCTGACGGGGATTACAGGGGGCACTGAAGCTTTCTTT
CDR3: CSVLTGITGGTEAFF

length: 16
J: TRBJ1-2
size: .
D: .
V: TRBV3-1
DNA: TGTGCCAGCAGCCAATGGCTTTCGGAGGGAGACTATGGCTACACCTTC
CDR3: CASSQWLSEGDYGYTF

length: 15
J: TRBJ1-3
size: .
D: TRBD1
V: TRBV4-3
DNA: TGCGCCAGCAGCGGACAGGGGGCACCTGGAAACACCATATATTTT
CDR3: CASSGQGAPGNTIYF

length: 12
J: TRBJ2-7
size: .
D: .
V: TRBV12-3/TRBV12-4
DNA: TGTGCCAGCAGTTTTGGGAGGCACGAGCAGTACTTC
CDR3: CASSFGRHEQYF

length: 14
J: TRBJ2-5
size: .
D: .
V: TRBV3-1
DNA: TGTGCCACCCTAGACGCCGGGAGAGGGGAGACCCAGTACTTC
CDR3: CATLDAGRGETQYF

length: 16
J: TRBJ2-5
size: .
D: TRBD2
V: TRBV4-2
DNA: TGTGCCAGCAGCCAAGAGGGTGGGAGGGCCCAAGAGACCCAGTACTTC
CDR3: CASSQEGGRAQETQYF

length: 15
J: TRBJ2-1
size: few
D: TRBD2
V: TRBV7-9
DNA: TGTGCCAGCAGCTCCACTAGCGGGAGTAGCGATGAGCAGTTCTTC
CDR3: CASSSTSGSSDEQFF

length: 17
J: TRBJ1-2
size: few
D: .
V: TRBV6-5
DNA: TGTGCCAGCAGTTACATCTCGACAGCCAACACCCCCTATGGCTACACCTTC
CDR3: CASSYISTANTPYGYTF

length: 13
J: TRBJ2-1
size: few
D: .
V: TRBV7-9
DNA: TGTGCCAGCAGCTTAGCGAGTGACTTCAAGCAGTTCTTC
CDR3: CASSLASDFKQFF